The clone carrying this T cell receptor (beta chain) was counted only a few times. The source of the sample is a study of cytomegalovirus exposure and HLA in healthy donors. CDR3 size: 15 residues. Trimming cost V 6 bases and J 0 bases; bases outside gene matches: 5. Per the germline V gene, CDR1 is MNHEY and CDR2 is SMNVEV (reference sequence). A multiplex PCR was run with 60 Vbeta primers and 13 Jbeta primers. Only in-frame clones appear in the TCRdb table, and some are missing; sequencing was by immunoSEQ multiplex PCR. The sample includes under 200,000 clones, around 80% of them seen just once. This chain uses TRBV27 with TRBJ1-5; 7 nucleotides match TRBD1. Sequencing was performed on PBMCs. This clonotype was sampled from a man aged 50-59 years in good health and CMV-seropositive. CDR3 residues: CASSPQGYSNQPQHF. The CDR3 nucleotides are TGTGCCAGCAGCCCACAGGGGTATAGCAATCAGCCCCAGCATTTT.